This passage covers 24 T cell receptor beta chains from one sample sequenced in a study of T cells after yellow fever vaccination. TCRdb fed the 5' RACE reads into MiXCR, producing one record per CDR3 protein. The repertoire holds 450,000 to 600,000 distinct CDR3 sequences, with around 16% as singletons. The input for sequencing was PBMCs, taken more than 4 days after the first yellow fever vaccination. The receptors here all came from a man younger than 35 who received the YFV17D yellow fever vaccine.

The gene calls are TRBV4-2 and TRBJ2-2; D not certain. Trimming stripped 11 bases from V and 6 bases from J, with 22 bases between. The germline V gene encodes CDR1 LGHNA and CDR2 YNFKEQ. The CDR3 covers 15 residues. CDR3 amino acids: CAGAVGSLFSGELFF. The CDR3 DNA reads TGTGCCGGCGCGGTGGGCAGTTTATTTTCCGGGGAGCTGTTTTTT.

This chain connects TRBV9 to TRBJ2-6; no firm D call. This CDR3 has 15 residues. The germline V gene has CDR1 SGDLS and CDR2 YYNGEE. Trimming removed 1 base from V and 2 bases from J, with 7 bases in between. The CDR3 DNA reads TGTGCCAGCAGCGTACAGACGGCTGGGGCCAACGTCCTGACTTTC. Its protein is CASSVQTAGANVLTF.

The V call is TRBV19, the J call TRBJ1-3, with TRBD1 as a possible D gene (6 bases). This CDR3 is built from 17 residues. Per the germline V gene, CDR1 is LNHDA and CDR2 is SQIVND (reference sequence). The V gene lost 2 bases and the J gene lost 0 bases, with 14 bases spanning the gap. CDR3 region: CASSIRGGGTSGNTIYF. Here the CDR3 DNA reads TGTGCCAGTAGTATACGAGGAGGGGGGACCTCTGGAAACACCATATATTTT. The full variable domain, completed using reference TRBV19 and TRBJ1-3, is DGGITQSPKYLFRKEGQNVTLSCEQNLNHDAMYWYRQDPGQGLRLIYYSQIVNDFQKGDIAEGYSVSREKKESFPLTVTSAQKNPTAFYLCASSIRGGGTSGNTIYFGEGSWLTVV.

This clonotype was detected only a few times. This sequence joins TRBV6-5 and TRBJ1-2; perhaps TRBD1 as D (6 bases). Germline loops: CDR1 MNHEY, CDR2 SVGAGI. Trimming pared 7 bases from V and 8 bases from J, leaving 17 bases between. The CDR3 is 13 amino acids. CDR3 amino acids: CASTRQSGDGYTF. The CDR3 DNA reads TGTGCCAGCACTCGGCAGTCAGGGGACGGCTACACCTTC.

This clonotype was counted between two and nine times. This chain joins TRBV4-2 and TRBJ2-7; 11 nucleotides line up with TRBD2. Trimming cost V 0 bases and J 6 bases; bases outside gene matches: 4. CDR3 length: 15 amino acids. CDR1 and CDR2 (germline): LGHNA, YNFKEQ. The CDR3 loop reads CASSQDIAGGGEQYF. CDR3 nucleotides: TGTGCCAGCAGCCAAGATATAGCGGGGGGGGGCGAGCAGTACTTC.

A few counts support this clonotype. The chain uses TRBV7-9 and TRBJ2-2, with TRBD1 matching 8 bases. V gave up 7 bases and J gave up 6 bases; unmatched junction bases: 10. Germline V gene lookup returns CDR1 SEHNR and CDR2 FQNEAQ (reference sequence). The CDR3 runs to 15 residues. The DNA of the CDR3 is TGTGCCAGCACCGCCTCTTACAGGGGGGCCGGGGAGCTGTTTTTT. Amino acid sequence: CASTASYRGAGELFF.

Written as DNA, the CDR3 is TGTGCCAGCAGCTCCGGGACCGACGGTCGAGCCCTCCACTTT. Translation gives CASSSGTDGRALHF. The chain links TRBV12-3 or TRBV12-4 to TRBJ1-6; maybe TRBD1 (5 bases). CDR3 length: 14 residues. V lost 6 bases and J lost 14, with 20 bases in between.

The chain has TRBV5-4 and TRBJ2-1; maybe TRBD1 (7 bases). Trimming removed 4 bases from V and 4 bases from J, with 18 bases in between. Germline V gene data show CDR1 as SGHNT and CDR2 as YYREEE (reference sequence). The CDR3 is made up of 16 amino acids. The CDR3 here is CASSLAGGTIYNEQFF. The CDR3 coding sequence is TGTGCCAGCAGCCTGGCAGGGGGGACAATATACAATGAGCAGTTCTTC.

The table lists this clonotype with a few counts. The rearrangement joins TRBV5-1 to TRBJ1-1, with 7 positions matching TRBD1. In germline, CDR1 is SGHRS, CDR2 YFSETQ. The CDR3 consists of 15 residues. With V trimmed by 3 bases and J by 1 base, 6 bases remained unmatched. The CDR3 nucleotides are TGCGCCAGCAGCTCCCAACAGGGGAGGAACACTGAAGCTTTCTTT. Amino acid sequence: CASSSQQGRNTEAFF. Filled out from reference TRBV5-1 and TRBJ1-1, the complete variable domain reads KAGVTQTPRYLIKTRGQQVTLSCSPISGHRSVSWYQQTPGQGLQFLFEYFSETQRNKGNFPGRFSGRQFSNSRSEMNVSTLELGDSALYLCASSSQQGRNTEAFFGQGTRLTVV.

The chain is built from TRBV7-3 and TRBJ2-1, with 10 nucleotides matching TRBD2. Germline V lookup: CDR1 SGHTA, CDR2 FQGTGA. This CDR3 is built from 19 residues. V gave up 1 base and J gave up 0 bases; unmatched junction bases: 9. The CDR3 protein is CASSLRSLAGGLSYNEQFF. The CDR3 nucleotides are TGTGCCAGCAGCTTAAGATCGTTAGCGGGGGGACTCTCCTACAATGAGCAGTTCTTC.

In this sample, this clonotype turned up a few times. The CDR3 sequence is CASSQEGGQPISGNTIYF. DNA for the CDR3: TGTGCCAGCAGCCAAGAAGGCGGACAGCCCATCTCTGGAAACACCATATATTTT. This chain links TRBV3-1 with TRBJ1-3, with a tentative D call TRBD1 (6 bases). The V gene lost 0 bases and the J gene lost 0 bases, with 15 bases spanning the gap. The CDR3 loop spans 18 amino acids. The V gene's germline CDR1 is LGHDT and CDR2 YNNKEL (reference sequence).

This clonotype was observed a handful of times. The J gene is TRBJ1-2, the V gene TRBV19, with no clear D. Germline V gene sequence: CDR1 LNHDA, CDR2 SQIVND (reference sequence). The V and J ends lost 10 bases and 1 base respectively, with 10 bases between them. There are 12 residues in the CDR3. The CDR3 protein is CATAVFNYGYTF. The CDR3 coding sequence is TGTGCCACAGCCGTTTTTAACTATGGCTACACCTTC.

This rearrangement joins TRBV6-2 or TRBV6-3 to TRBJ1-2; tentatively, D is TRBD1 (5 bases). Germline V CDR1 and CDR2: MNHEY, SVGEGT. The CDR3 loop spans 13 amino acids. Trimming took 5 bases from V and 6 from J, leaving 13 bases between them. The CDR3 sequence is CASSPGAQNGYTF. The CDR3 DNA reads as TGTGCCAGCAGTCCCGGGGCGCAGAATGGCTACACCTTC.

This clonotype was picked up many times. J is TRBJ1-2 and V is TRBV12-3 or TRBV12-4; D is possibly TRBD1 (5 bases). The CDR3 is 14 amino acids. Trimming removed 7 bases from V and 8 bases from J, with 20 bases in between. The CDR3 DNA is TGTGCCAGCACCGATCCTTTTGAGGGGTACGGCTACACCTTC. It codes for CASTDPFEGYGYTF.

V usage is TRBV27 and J usage is TRBJ2-1; the match to TRBD2 covers 8 bases. The CDR3 is 15 residues long. Trimming cost V 3 bases and J 5 bases; bases outside gene matches: 6. The germline CDR1 and CDR2 sequences are MNHEY and SMNVEV (reference sequence). CDR3 protein: CASSLIRGGHNEQFF. For the CDR3, the DNA is TGTGCCAGCAGTTTGATCCGGGGGGGCCACAATGAGCAGTTCTTC.

The J gene is TRBJ2-7, the V gene TRBV28, with D tentatively TRBD2 (6 bases). The CDR3 sequence is 14 residues long. Per the germline V gene, CDR1 is MDHEN and CDR2 is SYDVKM. Trimming removed 4 bases from V and 4 bases from J, with 14 bases in between. The CDR3 DNA reads TGTGCCAGCAGTTCCCCCCTGGCGGGGTACGAGCAGTACGTC. Translated, it gives CASSSPLAGYEQYV.

This clonotype was detected many times. The V and J genes are TRBV5-6 and TRBJ2-3, with D perhaps TRBD2 (6 bases). The CDR3 is 14 amino acids. CDR1 is SGHDT, CDR2 YYEEEE, per germline. With 0 bases removed from V and 7 bases from J, the gap between germline ends came to 12 bases. CDR3 residues: CASSLVSGDYTQYF. The CDR3 bases are TGTGCCAGCAGCTTGGTTTCGGGGGATTATACGCAGTATTTT.

The genes are TRBV5-1 and TRBJ2-5; tentatively, D is TRBD2 (6 bases). In germline, CDR1 is SGHRS, CDR2 YFSETQ. The germline V and J ends were trimmed by 3 bases and 5 bases, with 14 bases remaining between them. This CDR3 region has 14 residues. The CDR3 region is CASSSGDLWETQYF. The CDR3 nucleotides read TGCGCCAGCAGCTCCGGGGACTTATGGGAGACCCAGTACTTC.

In its sample, this clonotype was seen a few times. The chain has TRBV28 and TRBJ2-3; 8 bases are a match to TRBD1. The CDR3 spans 14 residues. V lost 5 bases to trimming and J lost 6 bases; unmatched junction nucleotides: 7. Germline CDR1 and CDR2: MDHEN and SYDVKM. CDR3 nucleotide sequence: TGTGCCAGCAGTGCGGGACAGGCGGTGGATACGCAGTATTTT. Translating it yields CASSAGQAVDTQYF.

This clonotype turned up a few times. The chain is built from TRBV6-2 or TRBV6-3 and TRBJ2-2; D is uncertain. Trimming stripped 7 bases from V and 7 bases from J, with 13 bases between. The CDR3 has 13 residues. The germline CDR1 and CDR2 sequences are MNHEY and SVGEGT. The CDR3 reads CASTQAVIGELFF. CDR3 bases: TGTGCCAGCACTCAGGCGGTGATCGGGGAGCTGTTTTTT.

CDR3 protein: CASSSGQVYGYTF. The CDR3 bases are TGTGCCAGCAGCTCCGGACAGGTCTATGGCTACACCTTC. The chain has TRBV7-2 and TRBJ1-2; 7 nucleotides match TRBD1. Unmatched junction bases numbered 3, after V lost 4 bases and J lost 4 bases. The CDR3 length is 13 residues. The germline CDR1 and CDR2 sequences are SGHTA and FQGNSA. The complete variable domain, with remaining parts taken from reference TRBV7-2 and TRBJ1-2, reads GAGVSQSPSNKVTEKGKDVELRCDPISGHTALYWYRQSLGQGLEFLIYFQGNSAPDKSGLPSDRFSAERTGGSVSTLTIQRTQQEDSAVYLCASSSGQVYGYTFGSGTRLTVV.

The chain uses TRBV5-1 and TRBJ2-1, with D perhaps being TRBD1 or TRBD2 (5 bases each). This CDR3 contains 16 residues. The germline V gene encodes CDR1 SGHRS and CDR2 YFSETQ. The V and J ends lost 1 base and 2 bases respectively, with 13 bases between them. In DNA form, the CDR3 reads TGCGCCAGCAGCTTGCACCAGGGAGAACCCTACAATGAGCAGTTCTTC. Amino acid sequence: CASSLHQGEPYNEQFF.

In this sample, this clonotype turned up many times. The gene calls are TRBV5-5 and TRBJ2-1, with TRBD2 matching 7 bases. The V gene's germline CDR1 is SGHKS and CDR2 YYEKEE (reference sequence). J lost 4 bases, V lost 4 bases, and 5 bases had no gene match. The CDR3 runs to 14 residues. The chain's CDR3 is CASSRGGGYNEQFF. The CDR3 DNA reads as TGTGCCAGCAGCCGGGGCGGGGGTTACAATGAGCAGTTCTTC.

The chain couples TRBV12-3 or TRBV12-4 to TRBJ2-7, with D possibly matching TRBD1 (5 bases). V was clipped by 6 bases and J by 3 bases, with 12 bases between them. This CDR3 is built from 13 residues. The CDR3 DNA reads as TGTGCCAGCAGCACCGACAGAAACTACGAGCAGTACGTC. The encoded protein is CASSTDRNYEQYV.